Listed below are T cell receptor beta chains from one sample, sequenced in a study of cytomegalovirus exposure and HLA in healthy donors. Sequencing was performed with immunoSEQ multiplex PCR; in TCRdb, only in-frame clones are kept and a portion is missing. The sample holds approximately 170,000 clones, about 72% seen once. The sequencing sample was made of PBMCs. Every receptor here comes from a girl aged 10-17 years in good health and CMV-seronegative. The CDR3 runs from the conserved cysteine through the conserved F or W. The D gene is left open where the match is weak. The size field is filled for only some rows; it gives once, few, many or a size class.

D gene	J gene	V gene	clone size	CDR3 DNA	CDR3 protein
.	TRBJ1-6	TRBV27	few	TGTGCCAGCAGTTTACCTCAGGGTAGCTCCTATAATTCACCCCTCCACTTT	CASSLPQGSSYNSPLHF
TRBD2	TRBJ2-1	TRBV5-1	once	TGCGCCAGCAGCTTGGTCCCAGCGGGGGGACTCAATGAGCAGTTCTTC	CASSLVPAGGLNEQFF
.	TRBJ2-5	TRBV4-1	.	TGCGCCAGCAGCCAAGATTACTCAGGGGTCAAAGAGACCCAGTACTTC	CASSQDYSGVKETQYF
.	TRBJ2-5	TRBV18	.	TGTGCCAGCTCACCCGATCGGGTCAGAAAAGAGACCCAGTACTTC	CASSPDRVRKETQYF
TRBD1	TRBJ1-2	TRBV27	.	TGTGCCAGCAGCTCCCAACCGGGGACAGGGGGAGACACCTTC	CASSSQPGTGGDTF
TRBD2	TRBJ2-7	TRBV7-8	.	TGTGCCAGCAGCCCCGGGGAGGGAGCTTATGGTGAGCAGTACTTC	CASSPGEGAYGEQYF
.	TRBJ1-6	TRBV7-7	.	TGTGCTAGCAGCCCTCAACAAGAGGTAACCGATAATTCACCCCTCCACTTT	CASSPQQEVTDNSPLHF
.	TRBJ1-2	TRBV29-1	once	TGCAGCGTCGAGGATGGCTACACCTTC	CSVEDGYTF
TRBD1	TRBJ2-5	TRBV2	.	TGTGCCAGCAGTGGAGTCACAGGGGGACAAGAGACCCAGTACTTC	CASSGVTGGQETQYF
.	TRBJ1-2	TRBV9	.	TGTGCCAGCAGCGTACAGGGTAGGGCCGACTGCACCTTC	CASSVQGRADCTF
TRBD2	TRBJ2-1	TRBV6-1	.	TGTGCCAGCAACCACCGGGGGGGAACCTACAATGAGCAGTTCTTC	CASNHRGGTYNEQFF
TRBD2	TRBJ2-1	TRBV5-4	.	TGTGCCAGCAGCTTGGAAGGTAGCGGGGCCTGGAATGAGCAGTTCTTC	CASSLEGSGAWNEQFF
TRBD1	TRBJ1-2	TRBV11-2	.	TGTGCCAGCAGCTTAGTTCCGGGACAGGCAATCTATGGCTACACCTTC	CASSLVPGQAIYGYTF
.	TRBJ1-5	TRBV27	.	TGTGCCAGCAGTTCGGTGGGCAGATTCAATCAGCCCCAGCATTTT	CASSSVGRFNQPQHF
.	TRBJ2-2	TRBV15	.	TGTGCCACCAGCGGGCCAACCGGGAACACCGGGGAGCTGTTTTTT	CATSGPTGNTGELFF
TRBD1	TRBJ2-1	TRBV5-4	.	TGTGCCAGCAGTTGGGACAGGAAAGACAATGAGCAGTTCTTC	CASSWDRKDNEQFF
.	TRBJ1-4	TRBV5-4	few	TGTGCCACAGGGAATGAAAAACTGTTTTTT	CATGNEKLFF
.	TRBJ2-5	TRBV14	.	TGTGCCAGCAGCCAAGTTTACAGCCCAAGAGAGACCCAGTACTTC	CASSQVYSPRETQYF
.	TRBJ1-6	TRBV5-6	.	TGTGCCAGCAGATTCGGTGGGACGGGAGATTCACCCCTCCACTTT	CASRFGGTGDSPLHF
.	TRBJ1-5	TRBV5-1	.	TGCGCCAGCAGCCCAGGGGCTAATCAGCCCCAGCATTTT	CASSPGANQPQHF
TRBD1	TRBJ2-1	TRBV2	few	TGTGCCAGCAGTGAATCGGTTGTTAGGACAGGGCTCGCTCGAGTCTACAATGAGCAGTTCTTC	CASSESVVRTGLARVYNEQFF
TRBD1	TRBJ1-6	TRBV5-4	few	TGTGCCAGCAGCCCGGGACAGGCAAATTCACCCCTCCACTTT	CASSPGQANSPLHF
.	TRBJ1-1	TRBV10-1	few	TGCGCCAGCAGTGAGTCGATAGAAACTGAAGCTTTCTTT	CASSESIETEAFF
.	TRBJ1-1	TRBV6-6	few	TGTGCCAGCAGTCCCGGGGTTGGACTCCAGAACACTGAAGCTTTCTTT	CASSPGVGLQNTEAFF
.	TRBJ1-3	TRBV2	.	TGTGCCAGCAGTTACGATCCGGGAATCACCATATATTTT	CASSYDPGITIYF
.	TRBJ2-2	TRBV19	.	TGTGCCAGTAGTATCACAGGGCCCGTCACCGGGGAGCTGTTTTTT	CASSITGPVTGELFF
TRBD1	TRBJ2-1	TRBV5-1	.	TGCGCCAGCAGCTTAAGGACGGACAGGGGCTCCTACAATGAGCAGTTCTTC	CASSLRTDRGSYNEQFF
.	TRBJ1-1	TRBV15	.	TGTGCCACCAGCAATACAGGGTGGGATACTGAAGCTTTCTTT	CATSNTGWDTEAFF
.	TRBJ2-7	TRBV5-1	.	TGCGCCAGCAGCTTGGCCCCCCCCATGAGCGAGCAGTACTTC	CASSLAPPMSEQYF
.	TRBJ2-7	TRBV7-9	.	TGTGCCAGCAGCCGTCGGGAAGACCCACCGTACGAGCAGTACTTC	CASSRREDPPYEQYF
TRBD2	TRBJ2-7	TRBV4-2	.	TGTGCCAGCAGCCACGGACTAGCGGGGAGCTCTCTTCTTTACGAGCAGTACTTC	CASSHGLAGSSLLYEQYF
TRBD2	TRBJ2-5	TRBV19	.	TGTGCCAGTAGTGAAGCGGGGGGCCGGGGAGAGACCCAGTACTTC	CASSEAGGRGETQYF
.	TRBJ2-2	TRBV28	.	TGTGCCAGCAGCCAGACCGGGGAGCTGTTTTTT	CASSQTGELFF
.	TRBJ1-2	TRBV21-1	.	TGTGCCAGCACCCGGGGGGAAGACAGCCGGAACTATGGCTACACCTTC	CASTRGEDSRNYGYTF
TRBD1	TRBJ1-1	TRBV2	once	TGTGCCAGCAGAGATTCGACAGGGAAGGCTTTCTTT	CASRDSTGKAFF
.	TRBJ2-7	TRBV18	few	TGTGCCAGCTCACCAGTCTCAGGGATCTACGAGCAGTACTTC	CASSPVSGIYEQYF
.	TRBJ2-1	TRBV5-1	.	TGCGCCAGCAGCTTTGGACTCGACTCCACGGGGGAGCAGTTCTTC	CASSFGLDSTGEQFF
.	TRBJ1-5	TRBV7-9	.	TGTGCCAGCAGCTTAGACGGTGGTTTCGGCAATCAGCCCCAGCATTTT	CASSLDGGFGNQPQHF
TRBD1	TRBJ2-2	TRBV5-1	.	TGCGCCAGCAGCTTCTTGGCAGGGGGCGCCGCCGGGGAGCTGTTTTTT	CASSFLAGGAAGELFF
TRBD1	TRBJ2-1	TRBV5-1	.	TGCGCCAGCAGCTTTCCCGGGACAGGGGACCCCAATGAGCAGTTCTTC	CASSFPGTGDPNEQFF
.	TRBJ1-2	TRBV6-5	.	TGTGCCAGCAGTTACTCACGGGATATCTATGGCTACACCTTC	CASSYSRDIYGYTF
.	TRBJ1-5	TRBV15	.	TGTGCCACCAGCCCCGGGGGGGGCGTAAATCAGCCCCAGCATTTT	CATSPGGGVNQPQHF
TRBD1	TRBJ1-6	TRBV2	.	TGTGCCAGCACCCGACAGGGTTCAGATAATTCACCCCTCCACTTT	CASTRQGSDNSPLHF
TRBD1	TRBJ1-2	TRBV5-1	.	TGCGCCAGCAGCTTGGGGACAGGTTATGGCTACACCTTC	CASSLGTGYGYTF
.	TRBJ2-3	TRBV2	once	TGTGCCAGCAGTGGAGGACAGTCTTTT	CASSGGQSF
.	TRBJ2-7	TRBV6-1	few	TGTGCCAGCAGCCGCATAGACAGGAACGAGCAGTACTTC	CASSRIDRNEQYF
.	TRBJ2-7	TRBV7-9	.	TGTGCCAGCAGCCCCGACAGCGCTTCCTACGAGCAGTACTTC	CASSPDSASYEQYF
.	TRBJ1-2	TRBV18	.	TGTGCCAGCTCACCATCAGCACAGGACCTATATGGCTACACCTTC	CASSPSAQDLYGYTF
.	TRBJ2-1	TRBV5-1	few	TGCGCCAGCAGCTTGGTGGGGGGCTACAATGAGCAGTTCTTC	CASSLVGGYNEQFF
.	TRBJ1-3	TRBV6-5	.	TGTGCCAGCAGACCCGGAGGTCACTCTGGAAACACCATATATTTT	CASRPGGHSGNTIYF
.	TRBJ1-5	TRBV30	.	TGTGCCTGGAGTGTACAGTCGGATCAGCCCCAGCATTTT	CAWSVQSDQPQHF
.	TRBJ2-7	TRBV12-2	few	TGTGCAAGTCGCTTAGTAGGGACAACGTACGAGCAGTACTTC	CASRLVGTTYEQYF
.	TRBJ2-5	TRBV6-5	.	TGTGCCAGCACCGCGGGGCCCACCCCCCAAGAGACCCAGTACTTC	CASTAGPTPQETQYF